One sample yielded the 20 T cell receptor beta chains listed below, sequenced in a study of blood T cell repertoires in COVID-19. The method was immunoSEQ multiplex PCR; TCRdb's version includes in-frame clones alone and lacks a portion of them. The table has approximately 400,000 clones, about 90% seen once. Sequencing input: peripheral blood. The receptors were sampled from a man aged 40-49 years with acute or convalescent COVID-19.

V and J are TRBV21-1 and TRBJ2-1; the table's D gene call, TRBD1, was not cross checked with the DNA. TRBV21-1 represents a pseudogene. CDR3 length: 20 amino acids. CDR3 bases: TGTGCCAGCAGCAAAGCGCGGGAAGGGAACAGGGGGGATCCCTACAATGAGCAGTTCTTC. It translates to CASSKAREGNRGDPYNEQFF.

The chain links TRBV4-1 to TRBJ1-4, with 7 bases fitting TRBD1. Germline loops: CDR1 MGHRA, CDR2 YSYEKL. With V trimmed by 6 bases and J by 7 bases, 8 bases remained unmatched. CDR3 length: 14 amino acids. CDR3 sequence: CASRRGQESEKLFF. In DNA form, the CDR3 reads TGCGCCAGCAGGAGAGGACAGGAGAGTGAAAAACTGTTTTTT.

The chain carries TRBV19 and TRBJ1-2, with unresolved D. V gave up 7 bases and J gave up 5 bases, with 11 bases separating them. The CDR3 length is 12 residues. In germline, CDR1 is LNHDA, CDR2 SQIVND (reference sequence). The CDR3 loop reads CASNEQQYGYTF. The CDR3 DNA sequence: TGTGCCAGTAATGAACAGCAGTATGGCTACACCTTC.

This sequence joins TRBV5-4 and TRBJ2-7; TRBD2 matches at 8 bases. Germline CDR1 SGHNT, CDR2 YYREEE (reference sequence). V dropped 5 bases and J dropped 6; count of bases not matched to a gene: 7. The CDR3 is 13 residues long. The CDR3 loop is CASRPPGGVEQYF. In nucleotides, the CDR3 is TGTGCCAGCAGACCTCCGGGGGGGGTCGAGCAGTACTTC.

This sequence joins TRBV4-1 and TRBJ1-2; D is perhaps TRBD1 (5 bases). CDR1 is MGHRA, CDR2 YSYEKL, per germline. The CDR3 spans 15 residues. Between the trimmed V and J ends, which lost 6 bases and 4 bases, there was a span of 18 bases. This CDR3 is CASSHTRQGSYGYTF. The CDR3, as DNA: TGCGCCAGCAGTCATACCCGGCAGGGTAGCTATGGCTACACCTTC.

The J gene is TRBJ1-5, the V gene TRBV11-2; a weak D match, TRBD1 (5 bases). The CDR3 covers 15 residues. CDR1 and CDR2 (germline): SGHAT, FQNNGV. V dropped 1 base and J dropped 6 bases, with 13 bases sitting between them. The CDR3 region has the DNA TGTGCCAGCAGCTTAGGAGGAGGGGACGGTCAGCCCCAGCATTTT. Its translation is CASSLGGGDGQPQHF.

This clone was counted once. The CDR3 sequence: CASSFVPTRNNEQFF. In nucleotides, the CDR3 is TGTGCCAGCAGTTTTGTTCCGACTAGGAACAATGAGCAGTTCTTC. The chain is built from TRBV27 and TRBJ2-1; D is perhaps TRBD2 (6 bases). Germline CDR1 MNHEY, CDR2 SMNVEV (reference sequence). This CDR3 has 15 amino acids. The ends were cut back, 3 bases at V and 5 bases at J, with 14 bases in the middle.

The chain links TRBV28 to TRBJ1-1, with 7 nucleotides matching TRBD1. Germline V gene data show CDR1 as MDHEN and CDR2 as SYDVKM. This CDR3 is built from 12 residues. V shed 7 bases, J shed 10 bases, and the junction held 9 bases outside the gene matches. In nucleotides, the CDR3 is TGTGCCAGCACGAGACAGGGTGGAAGAGCTTTCTTT. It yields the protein CASTRQGGRAFF.

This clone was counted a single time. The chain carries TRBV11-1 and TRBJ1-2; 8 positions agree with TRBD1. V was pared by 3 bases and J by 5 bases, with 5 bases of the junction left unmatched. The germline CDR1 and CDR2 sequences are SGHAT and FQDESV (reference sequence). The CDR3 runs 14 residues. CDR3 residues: CASSLRTGNYGYTF. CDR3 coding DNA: TGTGCCAGCAGCTTGAGGACAGGGAATTATGGCTACACCTTC.

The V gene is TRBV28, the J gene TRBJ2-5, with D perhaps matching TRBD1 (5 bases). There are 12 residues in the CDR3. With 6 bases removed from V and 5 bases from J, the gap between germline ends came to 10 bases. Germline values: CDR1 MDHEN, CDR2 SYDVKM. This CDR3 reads CASRGAMETQYF. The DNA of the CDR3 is TGTGCCAGCAGAGGGGCGATGGAGACCCAGTACTTC.

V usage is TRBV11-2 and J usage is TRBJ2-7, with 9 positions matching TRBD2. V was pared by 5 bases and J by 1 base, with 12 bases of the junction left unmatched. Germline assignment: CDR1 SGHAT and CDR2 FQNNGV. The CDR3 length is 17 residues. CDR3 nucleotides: TGTGCCAGCAGCATATACACCAGACTAGCGGTATCCTACGAGCAGTACTTC. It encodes CASSIYTRLAVSYEQYF.

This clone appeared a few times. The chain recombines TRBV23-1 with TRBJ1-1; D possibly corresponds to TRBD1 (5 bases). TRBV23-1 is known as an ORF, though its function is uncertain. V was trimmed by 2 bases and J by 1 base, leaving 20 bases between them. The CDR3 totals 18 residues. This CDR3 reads CASSQRQGVTKSNTEAFF. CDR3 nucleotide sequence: TGCGCCAGCAGTCAAAGGCAGGGCGTTACCAAATCGAACACTGAAGCTTTCTTT.

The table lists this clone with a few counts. The DNA for the CDR3 is TGTGCCAGCAGGACAGGGGTTCAGAATTCACCCCTCCACTTT. Translated, it gives CASRTGVQNSPLHF. The chain combines TRBV2 with TRBJ1-6; 8 bases agree with TRBD1. The germline V gene has CDR1 SNHLY and CDR2 FYNNEI. The V segment lost 6 bases and the J segment 7 bases; nucleotides outside the gene matches: 5. The CDR3 covers 14 residues.

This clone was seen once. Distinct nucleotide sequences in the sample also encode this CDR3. The CDR3 sequence is CASTRQGTDTQYF. CDR3 bases: TGTGCCAGCACCAGACAGGGCACAGATACGCAGTATTTT. This rearrangement joins TRBV6-5 to TRBJ2-3, with a weak D call TRBD1 (6 bases). This CDR3 spans 13 amino acids. Trimming removed 7 bases at V and 1 base at J, with 9 bases between. Germline CDR1 and CDR2: MNHEY and SVGAGI.

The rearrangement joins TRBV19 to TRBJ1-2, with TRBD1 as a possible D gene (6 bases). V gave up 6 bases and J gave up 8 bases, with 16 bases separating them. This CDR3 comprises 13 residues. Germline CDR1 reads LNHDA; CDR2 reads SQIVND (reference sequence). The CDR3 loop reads CASRQGLAAGYTF. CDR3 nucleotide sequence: TGTGCCAGTAGACAGGGCTTGGCCGCGGGCTACACCTTC.

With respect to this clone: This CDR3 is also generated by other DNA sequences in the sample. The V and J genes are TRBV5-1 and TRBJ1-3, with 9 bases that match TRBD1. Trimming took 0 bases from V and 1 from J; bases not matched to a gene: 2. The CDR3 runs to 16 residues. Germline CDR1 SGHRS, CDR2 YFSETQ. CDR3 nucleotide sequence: TGCGCCAGCAGCTTGGGTGGGACAGGGTCTGGAAACACCATATATTTT. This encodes CASSLGGTGSGNTIYF.

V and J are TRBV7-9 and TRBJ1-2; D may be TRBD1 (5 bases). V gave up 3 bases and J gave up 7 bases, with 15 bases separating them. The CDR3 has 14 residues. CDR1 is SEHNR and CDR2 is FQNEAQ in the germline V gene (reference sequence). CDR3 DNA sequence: TGTGCCAGCAGCTTGGCGCAGGGAGGCGGTGGCTACACCTTC. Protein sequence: CASSLAQGGGGYTF.

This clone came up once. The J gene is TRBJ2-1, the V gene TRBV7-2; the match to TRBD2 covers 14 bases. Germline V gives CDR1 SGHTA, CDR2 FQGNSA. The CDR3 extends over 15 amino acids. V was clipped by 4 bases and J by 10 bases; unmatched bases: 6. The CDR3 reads CASSSGLAGDWEQFF. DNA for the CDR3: TGTGCCAGCAGCTCGGGACTAGCGGGGGATTGGGAGCAGTTCTTC.

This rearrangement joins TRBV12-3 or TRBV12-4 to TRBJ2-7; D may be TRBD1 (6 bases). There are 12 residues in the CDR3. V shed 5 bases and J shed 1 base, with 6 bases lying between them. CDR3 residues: CASSGQSYEQYF. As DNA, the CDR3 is TGTGCCAGCAGTGGACAGTCCTACGAGCAGTACTTC.

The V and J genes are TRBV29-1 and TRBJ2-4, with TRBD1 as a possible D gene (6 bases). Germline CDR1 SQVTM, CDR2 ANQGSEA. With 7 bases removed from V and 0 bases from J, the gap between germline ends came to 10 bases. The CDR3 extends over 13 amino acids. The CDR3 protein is CSAEGVAKNIQYF. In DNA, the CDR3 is TGCAGCGCCGAGGGGGTAGCCAAAAACATTCAGTACTTC.